This entry features one TCR beta chain sequence. Its antigen is currently not known. No base qualities exist here, and no much larger clone lies one base off it. Germline trimming amounts to 6 bases on V and 4 bases on J, with 6 as the count of junction bases outside the gene matches. CDR1 SEHNR and CDR2 FQNEAQ are derived from the germline V gene (reference sequence). The CDR3 runs 16 amino acids, cysteine and phenylalanine included. CDR3 DNA only is kept here, 48 bases in frame from base 1. The immunoSEQ Assay, a bias-controlled multiplex PCR, was used to amplify TCRbeta CDR3 regions from genomic DNA. In the paper's pipeline: The number of nucleated cells in each sample was estimated from the amplification of reference gene primers within the assay. Sequence reads were collapsed and filtered to measure the absolute abundance of every unique TCRbeta CDR3 rearrangement. For each sample, productive Simpson clonality was calculated as the square root of Simpson's diversity index across productive rearrangements. TCRdb mirrors the immuneACCESS table, restricted to in-frame sequences. Some clones are absent from its copies; in checked studies, under half trace to an unresolved V gene, and the reason for the others is unknown. Clone size and the V and J calls come from that table; the DNA yielded D and trimming. The sample table lists around 250,000 clones, 80% to 90% of them with a count of one. Under 2.5% of the sample is in the top ten clones.

Participants in the prospective study were enrolled through a virtual design, were aged roughly 18 to 100 years, and lived in 24 United States geographic areas. In the prospective study, cohorts were assigned on the basis of participant-reported clinical history obtained from a screening survey and a study questionnaire. Recovered participants in ImmuneRACE Cohort 3 were defined as having two consecutive negative NP/OP PCR tests, clearance from a healthcare professional, or resolution of symptoms. In the prospective study, mobile phlebotomists collected whole blood, serum and a nasopharyngeal or oropharyngeal swab from each participant. Participants in the prospective study had the option to provide additional blood draws and questionnaires over an approximately 2-month period. Prospective study blood samples were shipped either frozen or at room temperature before DNA extraction. The data derive from a study of blood T cell repertoires in COVID-19 (dated by TCRdb to 2018 to 2020). Regarding the study in general: Samples covering the acute and convalescent phases of COVID-19 were provided by collaborators in the United States, Italy and Spain. The material from the prospective study consisted of cDNA or gDNA derived from T cells, B-cell-depleted T cells, or PBMCs. HLA class I and class II types, where available, came from metadata supplied by the sample provider rather than from assay-based typing. The samples were drawn from two sources: the first 160 participants of the ongoing ImmuneRACE study, and about 1,300 subjects contributed by 6 global collaborators. The repertoires were released in a freely available public database meant as a resource for research on the immune response to SARS-CoV-2. Subjects who had been exposed to COVID-19, were actively infected with it, or had recovered from it provided the deeply sampled blood TCRbeta repertoires that made up the dataset. Sample metadata almost always included a de-identified subject ID, COVID-19 status, age in years and sex. On the study overall, not on this receptor specifically: Clinical and demographic metadata were provided uncurated, with the amount varying by source and participant.

Input material: PBMCs or T cells enriched from blood (not recorded which). This TCR was recovered from a woman between 45 and 60 years old who had recovered from COVID-19. The chain couples TRBV7-9 to TRBJ2-2, with 12 bases matching TRBD2. CDR3 region: CASSSSGRAATGELFF. The bases read TGTGCCAGCAGTTCTAGCGGGAGGGCGGCCACCGGGGAGCTGTTTTTT.